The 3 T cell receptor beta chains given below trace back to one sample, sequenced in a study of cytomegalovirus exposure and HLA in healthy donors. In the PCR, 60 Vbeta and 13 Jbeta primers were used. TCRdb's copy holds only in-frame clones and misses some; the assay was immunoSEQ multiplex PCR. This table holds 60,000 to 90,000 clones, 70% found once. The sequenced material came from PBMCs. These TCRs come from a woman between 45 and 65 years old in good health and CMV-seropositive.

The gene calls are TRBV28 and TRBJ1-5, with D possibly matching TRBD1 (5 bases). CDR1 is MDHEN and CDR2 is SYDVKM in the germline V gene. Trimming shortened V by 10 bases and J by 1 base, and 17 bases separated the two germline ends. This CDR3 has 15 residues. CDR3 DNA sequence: TGTGCCACTAGGGGCGCGGGGGTGAGCAATCAGCCCCAGCATTTT. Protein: CATRGAGVSNQPQHF. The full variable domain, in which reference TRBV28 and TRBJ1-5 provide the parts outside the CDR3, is DVKVTQSSRYLVKRTGEKVFLECVQDMDHENMFWYRQDPGLGLRLIYFSYDVKMKEKGDIPEGYSVSREKKERFSLILESASTNQTSMYLCATRGAGVSNQPQHFGDGTRLSIL.

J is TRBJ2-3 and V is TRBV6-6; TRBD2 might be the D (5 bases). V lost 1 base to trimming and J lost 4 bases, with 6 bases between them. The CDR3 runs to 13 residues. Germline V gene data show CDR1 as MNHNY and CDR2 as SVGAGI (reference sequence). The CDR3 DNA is TGTGCCAGCAGTTACTTGGGAGCAGATACGCAGTATTTT. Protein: CASSYLGADTQYF.

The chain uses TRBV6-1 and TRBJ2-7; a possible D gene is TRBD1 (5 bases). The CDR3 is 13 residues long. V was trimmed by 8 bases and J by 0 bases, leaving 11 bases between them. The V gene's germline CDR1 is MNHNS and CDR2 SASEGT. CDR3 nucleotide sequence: TGTGCCAGCGACAGACGTAACTCCTACGAGCAGTACTTC. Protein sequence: CASDRRNSYEQYF.